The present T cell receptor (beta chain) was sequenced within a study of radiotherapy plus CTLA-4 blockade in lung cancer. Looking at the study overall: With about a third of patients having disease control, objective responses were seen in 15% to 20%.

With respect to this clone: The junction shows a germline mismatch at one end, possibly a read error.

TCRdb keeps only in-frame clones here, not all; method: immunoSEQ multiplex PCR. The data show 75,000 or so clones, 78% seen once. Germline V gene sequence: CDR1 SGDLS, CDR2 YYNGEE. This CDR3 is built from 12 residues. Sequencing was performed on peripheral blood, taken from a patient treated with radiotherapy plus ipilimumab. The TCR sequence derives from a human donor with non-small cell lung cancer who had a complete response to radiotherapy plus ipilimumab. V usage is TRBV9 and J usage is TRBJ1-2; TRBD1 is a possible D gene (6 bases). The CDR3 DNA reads TGTGCCAGCAGCGTTGATCAGGGGTCACCCTTCTTC. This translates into CASSVDQGSPFF.